This T cell receptor beta chain was profiled in a study of regulatory and conventional T cells in RAG deficiency. Study conclusions and caveats: Omenn syndrome and CID/AS patients had roughly 92-fold fewer unique Treg TCR beta sequences, versus around 9.8-fold elsewhere. Control T-cell subsets had markedly higher Shannon entropy and lower Simpson indices than RAG-deficient patients. Sorted Omenn CD25-high CD127-low cells may not be bona fide Tregs.

The protocol was immunoSEQ multiplex PCR, while the TCRdb copy is restricted to in-frame clones and leaves out a portion. The sample holds roughly 28,000 clones, around 96% seen once. Blood CD4+ CD25-low CD127-high conventional T cells supplied the genomic DNA template. V was cut by 2 bases and J by 6 bases, with 10 bases left in between. CDR1 is LNHDA, CDR2 SQIVND, per germline (reference sequence). CDR3 length equals 13 residues. On this clone: The antigen is undetermined.

These sequences were also reported in another study, on regulatory T cells. That study reports: Amplification used 52 TRBV primers and 13 TRBJ primers.

The chain links TRBV19 to TRBJ1-2, with D uncertain. Material: CD25- CD4+ T cells sorted from blood. This TCR derives from a human donor in good health. The CDR3 DNA sequence: TGTGCCAGTAGTATAACGGGAGGGAATGGCTACACCTTC. Translated, it gives CASSITGGNGYTF. The full variable domain, its missing parts supplied by reference TRBV19 and TRBJ1-2, is DGGITQSPKYLFRKEGQNVTLSCEQNLNHDAMYWYRQDPGQGLRLIYYSQIVNDFQKGDIAEGYSVSREKKESFPLTVTSAQKNPTAFYLCASSITGGNGYTFGSGTRLTVV.